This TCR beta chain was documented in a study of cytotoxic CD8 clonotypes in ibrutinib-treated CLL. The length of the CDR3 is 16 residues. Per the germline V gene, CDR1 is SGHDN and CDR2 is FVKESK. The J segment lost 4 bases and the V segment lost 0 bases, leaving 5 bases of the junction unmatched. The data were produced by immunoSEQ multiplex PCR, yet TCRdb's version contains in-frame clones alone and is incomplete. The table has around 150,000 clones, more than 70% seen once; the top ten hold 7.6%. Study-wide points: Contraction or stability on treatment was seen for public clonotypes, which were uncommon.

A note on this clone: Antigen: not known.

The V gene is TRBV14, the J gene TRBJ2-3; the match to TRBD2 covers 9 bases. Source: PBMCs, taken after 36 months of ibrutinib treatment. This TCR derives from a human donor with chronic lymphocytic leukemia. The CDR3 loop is CASSQDGLAGPDTQYF. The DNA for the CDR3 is TGTGCCAGCAGCCAAGATGGGCTAGCGGGACCAGATACGCAGTATTTT.